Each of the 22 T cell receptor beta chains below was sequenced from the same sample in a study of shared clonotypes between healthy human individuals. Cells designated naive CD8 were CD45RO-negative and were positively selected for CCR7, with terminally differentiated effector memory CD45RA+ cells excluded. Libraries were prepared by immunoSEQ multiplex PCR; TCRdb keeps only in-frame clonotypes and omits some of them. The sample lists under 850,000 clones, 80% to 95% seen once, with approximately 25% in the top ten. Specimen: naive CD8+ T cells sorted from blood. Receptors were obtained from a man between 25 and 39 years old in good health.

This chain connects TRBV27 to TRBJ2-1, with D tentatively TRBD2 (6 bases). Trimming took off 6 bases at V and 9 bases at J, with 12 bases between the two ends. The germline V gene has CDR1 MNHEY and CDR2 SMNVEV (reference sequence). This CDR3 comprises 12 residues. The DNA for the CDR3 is TGTGCCAGCAGCCCAAAGGGAGGTGAGCAGTTCTTC. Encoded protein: CASSPKGGEQFF.

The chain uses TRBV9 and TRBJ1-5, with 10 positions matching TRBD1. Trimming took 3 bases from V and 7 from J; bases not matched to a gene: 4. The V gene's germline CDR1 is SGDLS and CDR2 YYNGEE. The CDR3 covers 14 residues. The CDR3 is CASSDGTGVQPQHF. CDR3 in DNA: TGTGCCAGCAGCGACGGGACAGGGGTCCAGCCCCAGCATTTT.

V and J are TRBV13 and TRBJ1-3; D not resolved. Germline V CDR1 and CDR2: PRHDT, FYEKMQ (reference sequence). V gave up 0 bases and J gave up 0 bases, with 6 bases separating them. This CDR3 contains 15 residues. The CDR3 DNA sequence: TGTGCCAGCAGCTTAGGCGAGGGCTCTGGAAACACCATATATTTT. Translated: CASSLGEGSGNTIYF. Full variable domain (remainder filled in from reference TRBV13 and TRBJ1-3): AAGVIQSPRHLIKEKRETATLKCYPIPRHDTVYWYQQGPGQDPQFLISFYEKMQSDKGSIPDRFSAQQFSDYHSELNMSSLELGDSALYFCASSLGEGSGNTIYFGEGSWLTVV.

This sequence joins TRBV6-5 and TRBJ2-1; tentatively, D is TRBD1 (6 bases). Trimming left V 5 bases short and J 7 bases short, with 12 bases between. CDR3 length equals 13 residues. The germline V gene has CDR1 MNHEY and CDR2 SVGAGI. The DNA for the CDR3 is TGTGCCAGCAGTGCGACAGGACGTAATGAGCAGTTCTTC. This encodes CASSATGRNEQFF.

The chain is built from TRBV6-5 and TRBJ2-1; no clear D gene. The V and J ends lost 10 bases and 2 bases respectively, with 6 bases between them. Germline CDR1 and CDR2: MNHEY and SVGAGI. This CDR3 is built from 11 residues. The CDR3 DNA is TGTGCCAATGGGCCCTACAATGAGCAGTTCTTC. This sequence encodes CANGPYNEQFF.

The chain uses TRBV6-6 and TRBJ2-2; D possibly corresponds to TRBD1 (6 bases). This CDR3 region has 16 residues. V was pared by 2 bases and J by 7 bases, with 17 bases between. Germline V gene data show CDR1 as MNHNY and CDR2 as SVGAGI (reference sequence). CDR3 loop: CASSYPQGKGLGELFF. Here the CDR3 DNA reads TGTGCCAGCAGTTACCCACAGGGAAAGGGGCTCGGGGAGCTGTTTTTT.

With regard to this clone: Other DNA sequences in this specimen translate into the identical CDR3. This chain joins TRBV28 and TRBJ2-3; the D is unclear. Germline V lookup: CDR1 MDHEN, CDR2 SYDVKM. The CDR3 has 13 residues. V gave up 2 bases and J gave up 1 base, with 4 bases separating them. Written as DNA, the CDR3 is TGTGCCAGCAGTTTAGGGCGCACAGATACGCAGTATTTT. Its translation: CASSLGRTDTQYF.

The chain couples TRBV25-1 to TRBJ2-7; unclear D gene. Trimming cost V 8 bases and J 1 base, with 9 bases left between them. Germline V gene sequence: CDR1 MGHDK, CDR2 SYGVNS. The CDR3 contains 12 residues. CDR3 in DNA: TGTGCCAGCGGCGAACTTTCCTACGAGCAGTACTTC. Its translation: CASGELSYEQYF.

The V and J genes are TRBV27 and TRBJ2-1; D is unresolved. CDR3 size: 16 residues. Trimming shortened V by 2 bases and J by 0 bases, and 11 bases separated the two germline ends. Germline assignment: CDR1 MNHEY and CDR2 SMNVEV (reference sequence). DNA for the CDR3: TGTGCCAGCAGTTTAGGCGCCCAGCCCTCCTACAATGAGCAGTTCTTC. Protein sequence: CASSLGAQPSYNEQFF.

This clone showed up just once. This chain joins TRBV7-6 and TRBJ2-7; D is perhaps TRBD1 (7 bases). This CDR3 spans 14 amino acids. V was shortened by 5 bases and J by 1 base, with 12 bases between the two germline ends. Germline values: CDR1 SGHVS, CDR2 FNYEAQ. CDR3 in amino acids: CASSGAGGSYEQYF. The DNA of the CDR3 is TGTGCCAGCAGCGGAGCAGGGGGGTCCTACGAGCAGTACTTC.

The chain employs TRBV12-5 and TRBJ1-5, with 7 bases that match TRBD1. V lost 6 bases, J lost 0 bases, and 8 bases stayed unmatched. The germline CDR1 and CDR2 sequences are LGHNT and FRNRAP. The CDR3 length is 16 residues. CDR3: CASGLQGGNSNQPQHF. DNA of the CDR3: TGTGCTAGTGGCTTGCAGGGGGGAAATAGCAATCAGCCCCAGCATTTT.

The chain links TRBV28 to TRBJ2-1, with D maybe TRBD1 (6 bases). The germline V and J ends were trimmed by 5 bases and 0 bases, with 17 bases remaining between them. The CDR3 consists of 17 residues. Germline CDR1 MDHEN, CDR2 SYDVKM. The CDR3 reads CASSGDTGRGSYNEQFF. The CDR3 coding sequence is TGTGCCAGCAGTGGGGATACGGGCAGGGGCTCCTACAATGAGCAGTTCTTC.

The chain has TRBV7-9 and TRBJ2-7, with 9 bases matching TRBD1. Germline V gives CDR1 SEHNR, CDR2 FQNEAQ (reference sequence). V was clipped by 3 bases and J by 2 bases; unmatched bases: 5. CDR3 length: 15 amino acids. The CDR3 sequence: CASSFPDRGTYEQYF. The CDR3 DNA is TGTGCCAGCAGCTTCCCGGACAGGGGCACCTACGAGCAGTACTTC.

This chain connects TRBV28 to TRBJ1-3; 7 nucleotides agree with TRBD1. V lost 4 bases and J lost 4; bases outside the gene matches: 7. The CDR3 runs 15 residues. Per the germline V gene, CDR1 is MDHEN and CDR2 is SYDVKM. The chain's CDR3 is CASSYDRARGNTIYF. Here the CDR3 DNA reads TGTGCCAGCAGTTATGACAGGGCGCGCGGAAACACCATATATTTT.

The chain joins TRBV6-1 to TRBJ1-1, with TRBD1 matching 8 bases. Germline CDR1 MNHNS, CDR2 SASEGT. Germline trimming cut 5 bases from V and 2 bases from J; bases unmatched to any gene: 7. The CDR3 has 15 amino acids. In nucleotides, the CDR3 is TGTGCCAGCAGTTGGGACAGGATGGGAAACACTGAAGCTTTCTTT. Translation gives CASSWDRMGNTEAFF.

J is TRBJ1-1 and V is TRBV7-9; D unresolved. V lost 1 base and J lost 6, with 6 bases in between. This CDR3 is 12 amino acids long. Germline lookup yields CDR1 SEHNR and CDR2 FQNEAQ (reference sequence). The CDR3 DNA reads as TGTGCCAGCAGCTTAGTCCCCCCTGAAGCTTTCTTT. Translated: CASSLVPPEAFF.

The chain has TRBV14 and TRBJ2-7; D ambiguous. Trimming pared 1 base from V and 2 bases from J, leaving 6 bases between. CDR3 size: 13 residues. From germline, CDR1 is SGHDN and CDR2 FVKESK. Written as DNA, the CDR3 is TGTGCCAGCAGCCAAGGACTTACCTACGAGCAGTACTTC. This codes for CASSQGLTYEQYF.

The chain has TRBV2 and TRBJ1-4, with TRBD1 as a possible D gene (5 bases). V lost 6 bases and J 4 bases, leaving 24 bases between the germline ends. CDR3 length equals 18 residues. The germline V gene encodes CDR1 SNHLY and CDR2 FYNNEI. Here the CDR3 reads CASRVVLQGLQSNEKLFF. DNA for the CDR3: TGTGCCAGCAGGGTCGTTCTCCAGGGTTTACAGAGTAATGAAAAACTGTTTTTT.

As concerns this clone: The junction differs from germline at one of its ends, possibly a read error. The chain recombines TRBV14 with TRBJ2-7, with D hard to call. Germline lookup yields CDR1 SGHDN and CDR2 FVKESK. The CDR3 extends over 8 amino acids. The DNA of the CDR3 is TGTGCCGGCAGCCCCAAGTACTTC. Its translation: CAGSPKYF.

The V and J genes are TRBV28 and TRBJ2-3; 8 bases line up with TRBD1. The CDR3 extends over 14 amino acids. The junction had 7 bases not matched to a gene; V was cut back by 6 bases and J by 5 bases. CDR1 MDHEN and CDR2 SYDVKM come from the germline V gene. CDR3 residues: CASSAGGRRDTQYF. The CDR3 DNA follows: TGTGCCAGCAGCGCAGGGGGCCGGCGAGATACGCAGTATTTT.

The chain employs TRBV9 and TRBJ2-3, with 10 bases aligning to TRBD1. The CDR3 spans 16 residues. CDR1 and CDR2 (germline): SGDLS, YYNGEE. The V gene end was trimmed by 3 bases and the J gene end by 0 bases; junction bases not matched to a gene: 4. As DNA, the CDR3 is TGTGCCAGCAGCGATGGGACAGGGGTCAGCACAGATACGCAGTATTTT. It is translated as CASSDGTGVSTDTQYF. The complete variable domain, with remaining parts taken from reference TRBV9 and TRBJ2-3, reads DSGVTQTPKHLITATGQRVTLRCSPRSGDLSVYWYQQSLDQGLQFLIQYYNGEERAKGNILERFSAQQFPDLHSELNLSSLELGDSALYFCASSDGTGVSTDTQYFGPGTRLTVL.

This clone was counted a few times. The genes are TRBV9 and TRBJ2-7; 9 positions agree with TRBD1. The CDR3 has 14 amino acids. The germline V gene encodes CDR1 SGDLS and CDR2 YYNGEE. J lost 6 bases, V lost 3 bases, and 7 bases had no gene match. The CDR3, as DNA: TGTGCCAGCAGCGCAGGGGACAGGGACCTCGAGCAGTACTTC. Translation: CASSAGDRDLEQYF.